A single sample gave rise to the 27 T cell receptor beta chains below, sequenced in a study of beta chain features in type 1 diabetes. Reverse transcribing all isolated RNA meant expressed TCRB transcripts were sequenced. The data were produced by immunoSEQ multiplex PCR, yet TCRdb's version contains in-frame clones alone and is incomplete. The table has about 5,700 clones, around 70% seen once. The source material was Tregs from blood. The receptors derive from a man between 18 and 35 years old in good health.

The V call is TRBV11-2, the J call TRBJ2-3; D not certain. This CDR3 spans 11 amino acids. V was trimmed by 5 bases and J by 6 bases, leaving 6 bases between them. Germline V gene lookup returns CDR1 SGHAT and CDR2 FQNNGV. This chain's CDR3 is CASSPRDTQYF. DNA for the CDR3: TGTGCCAGCAGCCCCCGGGATACGCAGTATTTT.

This clone appeared a single time. CDR3 loop: CASSGTGLGDTEAFF. The DNA of the CDR3 is TGTGCCAGCAGCGGAACAGGGCTGGGGGACACTGAAGCTTTCTTT. The chain couples TRBV7-9 to TRBJ1-1; TRBD1 might be the D (6 bases). Trimming shortened V by 5 bases and J by 3 bases, and 16 bases separated the two germline ends. Germline V gives CDR1 SEHNR, CDR2 FQNEAQ (reference sequence). The CDR3 contains 15 residues.

The V gene is TRBV5-1, the J gene TRBJ2-1; TRBD1 agrees at 7 bases. V was pared by 2 bases and J by 5 bases, with 4 bases of the junction left unmatched. Germline V lookup: CDR1 SGHRS, CDR2 YFSETQ. This CDR3 region has 14 residues. In DNA form, the CDR3 reads TGCGCCAGCAGCTTTGGACAGGTAAACAATGAGCAGTTCTTC. Its translation: CASSFGQVNNEQFF. Looking up the rest from reference TRBV5-1 and TRBJ2-1 gives the full variable domain: KAGVTQTPRYLIKTRGQQVTLSCSPISGHRSVSWYQQTPGQGLQFLFEYFSETQRNKGNFPGRFSGRQFSNSRSEMNVSTLELGDSALYLCASSFGQVNNEQFFGPGTRLTVL.

The chain has TRBV7-2 and TRBJ1-2; possibly TRBD1 for D (6 bases). CDR1 and CDR2 (germline): SGHTA, FQGNSA. The CDR3 is 14 amino acids. The V end was cut by 0 bases, the J end by 8 bases, with 13 bases between. The CDR3 loop is CASSLAGGAGGYTF. The CDR3 coding sequence is TGTGCCAGCAGCTTAGCGGGGGGGGCGGGAGGCTACACCTTC.

This clone came up once. The chain couples TRBV5-1 to TRBJ1-6; D unclear. The germline V gene encodes CDR1 SGHRS and CDR2 YFSETQ. The V gene lost 0 bases and the J gene lost 7 bases, with 14 bases spanning the gap. This CDR3 has 16 residues. CDR3 coding DNA: TGCGCCAGCAGCTTGGCCCCAGGTGCCCGGAATTCACCCCTCCACTTT. Translated, it gives CASSLAPGARNSPLHF.

The chain recombines TRBV7-9 with TRBJ1-6; 7 bases fit TRBD1. Germline CDR1 is SEHNR and CDR2 is FQNEAQ (reference sequence). After removal of 5 bases from V and 8 bases from J, the junction contained 3 bases not matched to a gene. The CDR3 is made up of 13 amino acids. As DNA, the CDR3 is TGTGCCAGCAGCAAAGACAGGGATTCACCCCTCCACTTT. It translates to CASSKDRDSPLHF.

The chain combines TRBV5-1 with TRBJ1-4; D is unclear. Germline V lookup: CDR1 SGHRS, CDR2 YFSETQ. CDR3 length equals 14 residues. Trimming took 1 base from V and 1 from J, leaving 5 bases between them. This CDR3 is CASSLRGTNEKLFF. DNA for the CDR3: TGCGCCAGCAGCTTGCGGGGAACTAATGAAAAACTGTTTTTT.

This clone turned up a few times. The V call is TRBV5-4, the J call TRBJ2-2; 10 nucleotides match TRBD2. The germline CDR1 and CDR2 sequences are SGHNT and YYREEE (reference sequence). Unmatched junction bases numbered 1, after V lost 1 base and J lost 1 base. This CDR3 has 16 residues. CDR3 sequence: CASSLSSGGNTGELFF. CDR3 DNA: TGTGCCAGCAGCTTGTCTAGCGGGGGGAACACCGGGGAGCTGTTTTTT.

By share, this clone counts as large. The chain recombines TRBV18 with TRBJ1-2, with a tentative D call TRBD1 (6 bases). Trimming removed 6 bases from V and 5 bases from J, with 13 bases in between. Germline assignment: CDR1 KGHSH and CDR2 LQKENI. The CDR3 runs 13 residues. The CDR3 sequence is CASSPDRTYGYTF. CDR3 DNA sequence: TGTGCCAGCTCCCCGGACAGAACGTATGGCTACACCTTC. Using reference TRBV18 and TRBJ1-2 for the parts outside the CDR3, the full variable domain is NAGVMQNPRHLVRRRGQEARLRCSPMKGHSHVYWYRQLPEEGLKFMVYLQKENIIDESGMPKERFSAEFPKEGPSILRIQQVVRGDSAAYFCASSPDRTYGYTFGSGTRLTVV.

The chain links TRBV7-2 to TRBJ2-3; tentative D call: TRBD2 (6 bases). The CDR3 covers 13 residues. The germline V gene has CDR1 SGHTA and CDR2 FQGNSA. The V gene lost 1 base and the J gene lost 6 bases, with 8 bases spanning the gap. CDR3: CASSLVRGDTQYF. CDR3 sequence (DNA): TGTGCCAGCAGCTTAGTTCGGGGGGATACGCAGTATTTT.

The rearrangement joins TRBV5-1 to TRBJ1-1; D perhaps matches TRBD1 (6 bases). The V gene's germline CDR1 is SGHRS and CDR2 YFSETQ. This CDR3 region has 14 residues. Trimming took 3 bases from V and 3 from J, leaving 12 bases between them. The CDR3 region is CASSSYRVDTEAFF. Here the CDR3 DNA reads TGCGCCAGCAGCTCCTACAGGGTTGACACTGAAGCTTTCTTT.

The V call is TRBV19, the J call TRBJ1-1, with a tentative D call TRBD1 (5 bases). Trimming removed 7 bases from V and 1 base from J, with 16 bases in between. There are 15 residues in the CDR3. From germline, CDR1 is LNHDA and CDR2 SQIVND (reference sequence). CDR3 DNA sequence: TGTGCCAGTACTTATAAATTCGGGGGGAACACTGAAGCTTTCTTT. Amino acids: CASTYKFGGNTEAFF.

This CDR3 is CASSQSRGTDGNQPQHF. CDR3 DNA: TGCGCCAGCAGTCAATCAAGGGGGACGGATGGCAATCAGCCCCAGCATTTT. J is TRBJ1-5 and V is TRBV23-1, with D perhaps matching TRBD1 (6 bases). TRBV23-1 is given ORF status, its function remaining uncertain. The V gene lost 0 bases and the J gene lost 2 bases, with 14 bases spanning the gap. This CDR3 region has 17 residues.

The chain couples TRBV7-8 to TRBJ2-5; 8 nucleotides match TRBD2. V dropped 5 bases and J dropped 5; count of bases not matched to a gene: 13. CDR1 is SGHVS and CDR2 is FQNEAQ in the germline V gene. The CDR3 totals 16 residues. The CDR3 protein is CASSPITGGIGETQYF. CDR3 in DNA: TGTGCCAGCAGCCCCATTACGGGGGGGATTGGGGAGACCCAGTACTTC.

The chain links TRBV7-2 to TRBJ2-7, with TRBD2 as a possible D gene (6 bases). The CDR3 spans 15 residues. Germline V lookup: CDR1 SGHTA, CDR2 FQGNSA. V dropped 5 bases and J dropped 1 base, with 15 bases sitting between them. The CDR3 spells CASSVTGTESYEQYF. CDR3 DNA: TGTGCCAGCAGCGTCACCGGGACTGAGTCCTACGAGCAGTACTTC.

The CDR3 DNA follows: TGCGCCAGCAGCCCCCGTTGGGGGGGCGATAGCAATCAGCCCCAGCATTTT. Translated, it gives CASSPRWGGDSNQPQHF. The chain carries TRBV4-1 and TRBJ1-5; D possibly corresponds to TRBD1 (6 bases). This CDR3 has 17 amino acids. V shed 4 bases and J shed 0 bases, with 16 bases lying between them. From germline, CDR1 is MGHRA and CDR2 YSYEKL.

The chain joins TRBV5-8 to TRBJ2-5, with TRBD1 matching over 10 bases. V was clipped by 4 bases and J by 5 bases; unmatched bases: 20. The length of the CDR3 is 19 residues. From germline, CDR1 is SGHTS and CDR2 YDEGEE. The CDR3 sequence is CASSPRQGARLVRVETQYF. CDR3 bases: TGTGCCAGCAGCCCCCGACAGGGGGCCCGTTTAGTTCGTGTTGAGACCCAGTACTTC.

The chain uses TRBV9 and TRBJ1-6; D call uncertain. There are 13 residues in the CDR3. Germline loops: CDR1 SGDLS, CDR2 YYNGEE. V lost 0 bases and J lost 8, with 6 bases in between. CDR3: CASSVGWHSPLHF. The CDR3 nucleotides are TGTGCCAGCAGCGTAGGGTGGCATTCACCCCTCCACTTT.

This sequence joins TRBV5-4 and TRBJ1-2, with 9 positions matching TRBD1. Germline CDR1 and CDR2: SGHNT and YYREEE (reference sequence). The CDR3 spans 15 residues. J was trimmed by 8 bases and V by 5 bases; bases with no gene match: 13. In DNA, the CDR3 is TGTGCCAGCAGACCGCCCGCCGGGACAGGGAACGGCTACACCTTC. Translation: CASRPPAGTGNGYTF.

The chain uses TRBV18 and TRBJ2-4; maybe TRBD2 (6 bases). CDR3 length: 14 amino acids. Germline CDR1 and CDR2: KGHSH and LQKENI. Trimming shortened V by 6 bases and J by 5 bases, and 14 bases separated the two germline ends. CDR3 residues: CASSPEWGENIQYF. The CDR3 DNA reads TGTGCCAGCTCCCCGGAGTGGGGGGAAAACATTCAGTACTTC.

V and J are TRBV7-2 and TRBJ2-6, with TRBD1 matching 8 bases. The germline V gene has CDR1 SGHTA and CDR2 FQGNSA. J was trimmed by 1 base and V by 7 bases; bases with no gene match: 9. The CDR3 runs to 17 residues. CDR3 DNA: TGTGCCAGCAACCGACAGGGGAAAGTTTCTGGGGCCAACGTCCTGACTTTC. It translates to CASNRQGKVSGANVLTF. Together with reference TRBV7-2 and TRBJ2-6, the CDR3 gives the full variable domain: GAGVSQSPSNKVTEKGKDVELRCDPISGHTALYWYRQSLGQGLEFLIYFQGNSAPDKSGLPSDRFSAERTGGSVSTLTIQRTQQEDSAVYLCASNRQGKVSGANVLTFGAGSRLTVL.

This clone was seen more than once but under ten times. The chain has TRBV19 and TRBJ2-6, with 7 nucleotides matching TRBD1. Looked up from germline, CDR1 is LNHDA and CDR2 is SQIVND (reference sequence). After removal of 4 bases from V and 2 bases from J, the junction contained 2 bases not matched to a gene. The CDR3 covers 15 residues. In DNA form, the CDR3 reads TGTGCCAGTAGTAGGACAGGAACTGGGGCCAACGTCCTGACTTTC. It specifies CASSRTGTGANVLTF.

Written as DNA, the CDR3 is TGTGCCAGCAGCACGCGACAGGGTTCATACGAGCAGTACTTC. This encodes CASSTRQGSYEQYF. The V and J genes are TRBV7-2 and TRBJ2-7, with TRBD1 matching 7 bases. Looked up from germline, CDR1 is SGHTA and CDR2 is FQGNSA. J was trimmed by 4 bases and V by 5 bases; bases with no gene match: 8. The CDR3 covers 14 residues.

J is TRBJ1-2 and V is TRBV28, with D unclear. The CDR3 totals 13 residues. CDR1 and CDR2 (germline): MDHEN, SYDVKM. The V gene lost 3 bases and the J gene lost 1 base, with 6 bases spanning the gap. This CDR3 is CASSFAVNYGYTF. DNA of the CDR3: TGTGCCAGCAGTTTTGCAGTTAACTATGGCTACACCTTC.

This clone was detected once. The chain links TRBV5-4 to TRBJ2-3, with 8 positions matching TRBD2. CDR3 length equals 17 residues. The trim removed 1 base at V and 0 bases at J, leaving 7 bases unmatched. Germline CDR1 is SGHNT and CDR2 is YYREEE (reference sequence). The CDR3 here is CASSLLAGGLSTDTQYF. CDR3 sequence (DNA): TGTGCCAGCAGCTTGTTGGCGGGGGGCCTTAGCACAGATACGCAGTATTTT.

This clone was observed a handful of times. The chain has TRBV4-1 and TRBJ2-1; a weak D match, TRBD2 (5 bases). From germline, CDR1 is MGHRA and CDR2 YSYEKL. V shed 1 base and J shed 6 bases, with 16 bases lying between them. The CDR3 is 16 amino acids. The CDR3 is CASSQGVPRRFNEQFF. The CDR3, as DNA: TGCGCCAGCAGCCAAGGGGTCCCCCGGAGGTTCAATGAGCAGTTCTTC.

The V call is TRBV5-5, the J call TRBJ1-2, with 10 bases lining up with TRBD1. Unmatched junction bases numbered 6, after V lost 4 bases and J lost 3 bases. Germline-derived CDR1 and CDR2 are SGHKS and YYEKEE (reference sequence). CDR3 length: 15 amino acids. As DNA, the CDR3 is TGTGCCAGCAGCCAAAGACAGGGGGCTTACTATGGCTACACCTTC. It specifies CASSQRQGAYYGYTF.